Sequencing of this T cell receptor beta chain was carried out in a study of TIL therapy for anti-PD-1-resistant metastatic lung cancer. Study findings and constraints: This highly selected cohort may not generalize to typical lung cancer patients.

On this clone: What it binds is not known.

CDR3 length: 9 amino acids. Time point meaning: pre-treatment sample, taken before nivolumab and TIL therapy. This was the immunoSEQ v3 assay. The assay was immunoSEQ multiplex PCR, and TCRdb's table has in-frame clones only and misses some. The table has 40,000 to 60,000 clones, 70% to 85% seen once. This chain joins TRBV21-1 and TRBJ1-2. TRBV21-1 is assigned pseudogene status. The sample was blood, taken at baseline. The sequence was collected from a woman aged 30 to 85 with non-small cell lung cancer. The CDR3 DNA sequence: TGTGCCAGCAGTTATGGCTACACCTTC. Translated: CASSYGYTF.